This T cell receptor (beta chain) emerged from a study of T cell repertoires in ileal Crohn's disease. A word on this clone: As yet, its antigen is unknown.

Study findings and constraints: Compared with CD4 T cells, sorted CD8 cells carried more expanded clones. All patients with clonality above 26.8% had endoscopic recurrence.

TCRB immunosequencing input was five hundred nanograms of biopsy DNA per sample. Some clones are missing from TCRdb's copy, which holds only in-frame ones; the method was immunoSEQ multiplex PCR. The table lists some 15,000 clones, roughly 70% of them singletons. This receptor was identified in an adult with Crohn's disease. The specimen was ileal tissue.

The CDR3, as DNA: TGTGCCAGCAGTCCGACTAGCGGGGGCTACGAGCAGTACTTC. Translating it yields CASSPTSGGYEQYF. This chain connects TRBV11-2 to TRBJ2-7; the match to TRBD2 covers 12 bases. J gave up 3 bases and V 6 bases, and 3 bases lay outside the gene matches. Germline V gene lookup returns CDR1 SGHAT and CDR2 FQNNGV. CDR3 size: 14 residues.